This TCR beta chain was retrieved from a study of blood T cell repertoires in COVID-19. Clones were sequenced by immunoSEQ multiplex PCR, and TCRdb holds only the in-frame ones, with some missing. Here the sample spans 91,000 or so clones, around 80% being singletons. Deletions cut 4 bases from V and 7 bases from J, with 5 bases between. The CDR3 is 11 residues long. Germline assignment: CDR1 MDHEN and CDR2 SYDVKM. V and J are TRBV28 and TRBJ2-1, with D possibly being TRBD2 (5 bases). The source of this sequence is a man aged 45 to 65 with active or convalescent COVID-19. Sequencing input: peripheral blood. Here the CDR3 DNA reads TGTGCCAGCAGTTGGAGGAATGAGCAGTTCTTC. It encodes CASSWRNEQFF.